These T cell receptor beta chains were read from a single sample in a study of T cell clusters in autoimmune cytopenias. TCRdb reprocessed the multiplex PCR reads, keeping one entry per CDR3 protein, no DNA. Seen in this sample are over a thousand distinct CDR3 sequences; the ten most common clones hold 47%. Sequencing was done on a sample of peripheral blood. Every receptor here comes from a human donor with an autoimmune cytopenia or autoimmune hepatitis (not recorded which). CDR3s include the opening cysteine and the closing phenylalanine or tryptophan. The order of the fields is V gene, J gene, clone size, CDR3 protein. Size tells how often a clone was seen (once, few, many) or the class of an expanded clone, and some rows leave it out.

TRBV5-1,TRBJ2-5,-,CASSLGTVSQTQYF
TRBV5-4,TRBJ2-3,medium-sized,CASSVVGGSGTQYF
TRBV20-1,TRBJ1-2,medium-sized,CSAIGQGSYGYTF
TRBV7-9,TRBJ1-2,-,CASSLLGQTNYGYTF
TRBV7-2,TRBJ2-7,-,CASSRAAGGVGEQYF
TRBV6-5,TRBJ2-5,medium-sized,CASGTSGSLLETQYF
TRBV18,TRBJ2-1,medium-sized,CASSPTGLAGDRFF
TRBV30,TRBJ1-5,medium-sized,CAWSVESGAPFSNQPQHF
TRBV6-6,TRBJ2-1,large,CASSGGGLYNEQFF
TRBV6-4,TRBJ2-7,-,CASSDSGTGYEQYF
TRBV28,TRBJ1-4,-,CASSSLLGQGVVKLFF
TRBV12-3/TRBV12-4,TRBJ1-3,-,CASRTGMGGEGAFSGNTIYF
TRBV5-1,TRBJ2-3,-,CASSFKGSSTDTQYF
TRBV5-1,TRBJ2-7,medium-sized,CASSFVGQGSGEQYF
TRBV5-4,TRBJ1-1,medium-sized,CASSLRGTGGISMNTEAFF
TRBV27,TRBJ2-1,medium-sized,CASSFRAGGIYNEQFF
TRBV11-2,TRBJ2-2,-,CASSFFTGVTGELFF
TRBV19,TRBJ2-5,medium-sized,CASSVLAGAFETQYF
TRBV7-3,TRBJ2-3,-,CASSPQATDTQYF
TRBV2,TRBJ1-5,-,CASSEAGTGRRQPQHF
TRBV11-2,TRBJ2-3,-,CASSLGRLAGVPDTQYF
TRBV20-1,TRBJ2-1,medium-sized,CSARVGTSGNRNEQFF